The clone carrying this TCR beta chain has a single count. The sample comes from a study of blood T cell repertoires in COVID-19. Study-level background: From the United States, Italy and Spain came samples of acute and convalescent COVID-19. PBMCs, B-cell-depleted T cells, or T cells provided the cDNA or gDNA that made up the material.

How the authors handled the data: It was from reference gene primer amplification that nucleated cell counts were estimated. Profiling relied on immunoSEQ multiplex PCR, and the TCRdb table lists in-frame clones only, not all of them. V and J calls and clone size are as listed in that table; D and trimming were resolved from the DNA. The repertoire has 200,000 to 300,000 clones, around 86% of them found once; the top ten carry around 2.9%. The clonotype was recovered from a woman younger than 45 who had recovered from COVID-19. Material: peripheral blood.

CDR3 loop: CASSQTGIQETQYF. The CDR3 DNA follows: TGTGCCAGCAGCCAAACAGGGATACAAGAGACCCAGTACTTC. This chain links TRBV13 with TRBJ2-5; perhaps TRBD1 as D (6 bases). Between the trimmed V and J ends, which lost 5 bases and 2 bases, there was a span of 12 bases. CDR1 PRHDT and CDR2 FYEKMQ come from the germline V gene (reference sequence). This CDR3 is 14 amino acids long.